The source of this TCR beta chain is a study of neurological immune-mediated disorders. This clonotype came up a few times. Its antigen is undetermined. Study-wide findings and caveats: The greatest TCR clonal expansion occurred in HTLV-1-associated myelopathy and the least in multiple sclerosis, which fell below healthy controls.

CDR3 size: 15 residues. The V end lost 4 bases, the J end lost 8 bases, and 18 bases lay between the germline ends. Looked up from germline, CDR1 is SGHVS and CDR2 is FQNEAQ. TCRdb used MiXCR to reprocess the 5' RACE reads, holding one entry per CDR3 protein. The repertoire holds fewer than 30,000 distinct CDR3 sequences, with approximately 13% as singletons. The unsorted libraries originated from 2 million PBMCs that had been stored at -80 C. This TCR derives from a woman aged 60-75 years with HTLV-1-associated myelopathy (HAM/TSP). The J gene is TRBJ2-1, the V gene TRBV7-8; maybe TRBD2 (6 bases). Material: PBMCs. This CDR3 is CASSSPTRSAHEQFF. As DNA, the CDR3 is TGTGCCAGCAGCTCCCCGACTAGGAGTGCCCATGAGCAGTTCTTC.